This entry is about one TCR beta chain. No antigen is known for it. Donors showed nominal health when sampled, although they likely had unrecorded immune exposures. This entry comes from a study of cytomegalovirus exposure and HLA in healthy donors. Study at large: One earlier analysis, a look at around 170 million T cells, found some 120 million unique TCR beta sequences.

In germline, CDR1 is MNHEY, CDR2 SVGAGI. This CDR3 has 13 residues. V lost 4 bases and J lost 6; bases outside the gene matches: 2. Study findings and constraints: Published work reported that the classifier diagnosed cytomegalovirus status with high specificity and sensitivity. A later analysis linked a missense DCLRE1C variant to TCR beta V- and J-gene trimming.

PCR was performed using 60 Vbeta and 13 Jbeta primers. TCRdb keeps only in-frame clones here, not all; method: immunoSEQ multiplex PCR. The profile shows fewer than 200,000 clones, roughly 80% of them singletons. J is TRBJ2-2 and V is TRBV6-5, with 7 bases identical to TRBD2. This sequence was found in a woman between 18 and 30 years old in good health and CMV-seronegative. The specimen sequenced was PBMCs. The DNA of the CDR3 is TGTGCCAGCAGTTTGCGGGAGCCCGGGGAGCTGTTTTTT. Translation gives CASSLREPGELFF.